This section outlines one TCR beta chain sequence together with its context. Germline values: CDR1 SGHTS, CDR2 YDEGEE. V was clipped by 0 bases and J by 4 bases, with 7 bases between them. The CDR3 runs 13 residues. The data derive from a study of technical replicates of blood from several donors. Some clones are missing from TCRdb's copy, which holds only in-frame ones; the method was immunoSEQ multiplex PCR. The sample holds about 69,000 clones, about 90% seen once. The sequence was collected from a human donor in good health. Some clones in this sample may be carry-over from other donors' samples. The specimen sequenced was PBMCs. V and J are TRBV5-8 and TRBJ1-1; D is ambiguous. DNA of the CDR3: TGTGCCAGCAGCTTGGTATCCCTCACTGAAGCTTTCTTT. Translating gives CASSLVSLTEAFF.